The 25 T cell receptor beta chains below come from one sample, sequenced in a study of CD8+ T cells in alopecia areata. Treatment defined: oral pan-JAK inhibitor, 5-10 mg twice daily. Sequencing templates came from extracted RNA that was reverse transcribed into cDNA. Only in-frame clones appear in the TCRdb table, and some are missing; sequencing was by immunoSEQ multiplex PCR. This repertoire shows 120,000 or so clones, roughly 58% found once; its top ten account for almost 30%. Specimen: CD8+ T cells sorted from blood, collected at week 4, from a patient treated with tofacitinib. These receptors all stem from a human donor with alopecia areata.

J is TRBJ1-1 and V is TRBV6-5, with D maybe TRBD1 (6 bases). The CDR3 sequence is 14 residues long. V shed 2 bases and J shed 1 base, with 8 bases lying between them. Germline V CDR1 and CDR2: MNHEY, SVGAGI. The CDR3 loop is CASSYGTPNTEAFF. The CDR3, as DNA: TGTGCCAGCAGTTACGGGACACCGAACACTGAAGCTTTCTTT.

This clone was recorded a few times. The chain recombines TRBV10-3 with TRBJ1-2; 7 bases line up with TRBD1. Unmatched junction bases numbered 8, after V lost 4 bases and J lost 0 bases. The CDR3 has 16 amino acids. From germline, CDR1 is ENHRY and CDR2 SYGVKD. CDR3 DNA sequence: TGTGCCATCAGTGGGTCGACAGGGAATGCTAACTATGGCTACACCTTC. Translation: CAISGSTGNANYGYTF.

This clone was recorded once. This chain joins TRBV30 and TRBJ1-5; 8 bases are a match to TRBD1. Trimming removed 2 bases from V and 4 bases from J; junction bases left unmatched: 4. CDR3 length: 14 residues. Germline CDR1 reads GTSNPN; CDR2 reads SVGIG (reference sequence). The CDR3, as DNA: TGTGCCTGGAGTCCCGGGACAGGTAATCAGCCCCAGCATTTT. This sequence encodes CAWSPGTGNQPQHF.

This clone turned up a few times. The J gene is TRBJ2-1, the V gene TRBV29-1, with 9 bases fitting TRBD2. The V segment lost 6 bases and the J segment 9 bases; nucleotides outside the gene matches: 12. The CDR3 runs 14 residues. The V gene's germline CDR1 is SQVTM and CDR2 ANQGSEA. The CDR3 DNA is TGCAGCGTCATAGCGGGGGCCCGCCGAGGTGAGCAGTTCTTC. This gives the protein CSVIAGARRGEQFF.

In this sample, this clone turned up once. The CDR3 region is CAWWGQGEMNTEAFF. The DNA for the CDR3 is TGTGCCTGGTGGGGACAGGGGGAAATGAACACTGAAGCTTTCTTT. The chain recombines TRBV30 with TRBJ1-1; 11 bases align to TRBD1. V gave up 5 bases and J gave up 0 bases; unmatched junction bases: 5. This CDR3 spans 15 amino acids. The germline V gene encodes CDR1 GTSNPN and CDR2 SVGIG (reference sequence). Combining the CDR3 with reference TRBV30 and TRBJ1-1 gives the whole variable domain SQTIHQWPATLVQPVGSPLSLECTVEGTSNPNLYWYRQAAGRGLQLLFYSVGIGQISSEVPQNLSASRPQDRQFILSSKKLLLSDSGFYLCAWWGQGEMNTEAFFGQGTRLTVV.

V is TRBV27 and J is TRBJ1-1, with TRBD1 identical over 8 bases. The trim removed 5 bases at V and 4 bases at J, leaving 6 bases unmatched. CDR1 MNHEY and CDR2 SMNVEV come from the germline V gene (reference sequence). The CDR3 is 14 amino acids. The CDR3 loop is CASSVQGVGTEAFF. DNA for the CDR3: TGTGCCAGCAGTGTACAGGGGGTGGGCACTGAAGCTTTCTTT.

V gene TRBV29-1 combines with J gene TRBJ2-3, with D unclear. Germline V gene lookup returns CDR1 SQVTM and CDR2 ANQGSEA. This CDR3 has 13 residues. Trimming took 4 bases from V and 3 from J, leaving 11 bases between them. The CDR3 region is CSVGRRVTDTQYF. In DNA form, the CDR3 reads TGCAGCGTTGGTCGTCGGGTGACAGATACGCAGTATTTT.

This clone was recorded a few times. The rearrangement joins TRBV25-1 to TRBJ2-7; TRBD2 might be the D (5 bases). V was pared by 5 bases and J by 3 bases, with 11 bases between. Germline lookup yields CDR1 MGHDK and CDR2 SYGVNS. The CDR3 covers 13 residues. CDR3 DNA sequence: TGTGCCAGCAGTCCTCCGGGGAGCTACGAGCAGTACTTC. Its translation is CASSPPGSYEQYF.

This clone has just a few counts. V is TRBV29-1 and J is TRBJ2-5; D is undetermined. Trimming shortened V by 2 bases and J by 1 base, and 8 bases separated the two germline ends. From germline, CDR1 is SQVTM and CDR2 ANQGSEA. CDR3 length: 13 amino acids. CDR3 DNA sequence: TGCAGCGTTGAATGGGAATTCCAAGAGACCCAGTACTTC. It yields the protein CSVEWEFQETQYF.

This clone was observed a handful of times. The chain couples TRBV7-9 to TRBJ1-1; D unclear. The CDR3 contains 15 residues. The ends were cut back, 5 bases at V and 1 base at J, with 14 bases in the middle. CDR1 and CDR2 from the germline V gene are SEHNR and FQNEAQ (reference sequence). Here the CDR3 DNA reads TGTGCCAGCAGCCCTACGCTGGATTCGAACACTGAAGCTTTCTTT. This translates into CASSPTLDSNTEAFF.

The chain joins TRBV30 to TRBJ1-5; perhaps TRBD1 as D (6 bases). Germline values: CDR1 GTSNPN, CDR2 SVGIG (reference sequence). The CDR3 consists of 14 residues. V gave up 3 bases and J gave up 4 bases, with 13 bases separating them. The CDR3 DNA follows: TGTGCCTGGAGCGAGGACAGCATTAATCAGCCCCAGCATTTT. Translating gives CAWSEDSINQPQHF.

This chain joins TRBV25-1 and TRBJ2-7, with D possibly matching TRBD2 (7 bases). Trimming pared 2 bases from V and 3 bases from J, leaving 17 bases between. Germline loops: CDR1 MGHDK, CDR2 SYGVNS. The CDR3 totals 16 residues. The CDR3 nucleotides are TGTGCCAGCAGTGAAAGGGCGGGGGCTTCCCTCTACGAGCAGTACTTC. It encodes CASSERAGASLYEQYF.

This clone was seen a handful of times. The chain links TRBV9 to TRBJ1-2; a weak D match, TRBD1 (5 bases). The germline V and J ends were trimmed by 5 bases and 3 bases, with 14 bases remaining between them. Looked up from germline, CDR1 is SGDLS and CDR2 is YYNGEE. The CDR3 length is 14 residues. The CDR3 DNA reads TGTGCCAGCAGTCCGCATCAGGGATACTATGGCTACACCTTC. As protein: CASSPHQGYYGYTF.

This clone was seen a handful of times. The rearrangement joins TRBV28 to TRBJ2-5; D is ambiguous. This CDR3 is built from 14 residues. Germline V lookup: CDR1 MDHEN, CDR2 SYDVKM. Between the trimmed V and J ends, which lost 6 bases and 2 bases, there was a span of 13 bases. The CDR3 coding sequence is TGTGCCAGCAGCTTCAGGCAGGAGCAAGAGACCCAGTACTTC. Protein sequence: CASSFRQEQETQYF.

Details on this clone: This specimen includes other DNA sequences encoding the same CDR3. This chain links TRBV29-1 with TRBJ2-7; 10 nucleotides align to TRBD1. Germline V CDR1 and CDR2: SQVTM, ANQGSEA. The CDR3 loop spans 14 amino acids. V dropped 1 base and J dropped 1; count of bases not matched to a gene: 1. The CDR3 nucleotides are TGCAGCGTTGAAGGGGGACAGGGGTCCTACGAGCAGTACTTC. As protein: CSVEGGQGSYEQYF.

V is TRBV5-6 and J is TRBJ2-1; TRBD2 might be the D (6 bases). The CDR3 runs to 16 residues. Germline V gene data show CDR1 as SGHDT and CDR2 as YYEEEE. The V end was cut by 1 base, the J end by 4 bases, with 15 bases between. This CDR3 reads CASSLFGEGGYNEQFF. The DNA of the CDR3 is TGTGCCAGCAGCTTGTTCGGGGAAGGAGGGTACAATGAGCAGTTCTTC.

The chain uses TRBV4-1 and TRBJ2-7; D not certain. CDR3 size: 14 residues. From germline, CDR1 is MGHRA and CDR2 YSYEKL. V lost 1 base and J lost 2, with 9 bases in between. DNA for the CDR3: TGCGCCAGCAGCCAAGTGGCCAGCACCTACGAGCAGTACTTC. This gives the protein CASSQVASTYEQYF.

CDR3 sequence reads: CAWDRSGTNNDEQYF. The DNA of the CDR3 is TGTGCCTGGGATCGTTCAGGGACTAACAACGACGAGCAGTACTTC. The rearrangement links TRBV30 to TRBJ2-7; 7 bases agree with TRBD2. This CDR3 contains 15 residues. V gave up 5 bases and J gave up 5 bases; unmatched junction bases: 15. Germline V lookup: CDR1 GTSNPN, CDR2 SVGIG (reference sequence).

The chain joins TRBV7-8 to TRBJ2-7, with TRBD1 matching 7 bases. Germline values: CDR1 SGHVS, CDR2 FQNEAQ. The CDR3 loop spans 15 amino acids. With 3 bases clipped from V and 2 bases from J, the junction kept 7 bases outside the gene matches. CDR3 sequence (DNA): TGTGCCAGCAGCTTCGAGGGGGCAACTACCTACGAGCAGTACTTC. Its translation: CASSFEGATTYEQYF.

As for this clone: The junction departs from germline at one end; a sequencing error may be responsible. This chain connects TRBV7-7 to TRBJ2-1, with D perhaps assigned TRBD1 or TRBD2 (6 bases each). Germline lookup yields CDR1 SSHAT and CDR2 FNYEAQ (reference sequence). The length of the CDR3 is 13 residues. CDR3 in amino acids: CASSLVGGWEQFF. The CDR3 nucleotides are TGTGCTAGCAGCTTAGTCGGGGGCTGGGAGCAGTTCTTC.

This clone was picked up a small number of times. The V call is TRBV25-1, the J call TRBJ2-7; D possibly corresponds to TRBD2 (5 bases). V was pared by 10 bases and J by 0 bases, with 7 bases between. Germline CDR1 MGHDK, CDR2 SYGVNS. The CDR3 covers 11 residues. CDR3 amino acids: CATGSSYEQYF. CDR3 DNA sequence: TGTGCCACGGGAAGCTCCTACGAGCAGTACTTC.

Comments on this clone: Other DNA sequences from this sample encode an identical CDR3 as well. This chain joins TRBV7-9 and TRBJ2-7; D unresolved. The CDR3 contains 11 residues. V was cut by 5 bases and J by 0 bases, with 2 bases left in between. Germline CDR1 is SEHNR and CDR2 is FQNEAQ (reference sequence). CDR3 in amino acids: CASSLSYEQYF. In DNA form, the CDR3 reads TGTGCCAGCAGCCTCTCCTACGAGCAGTACTTC. The variable domain in full, completed from reference TRBV7-9 and TRBJ2-7, reads DTGVSQNPRHKITKRGQNVTFRCDPISEHNRLYWYRQTLGQGPEFLTYFQNEAQLEKSRLLSDRFSAERPKGSFSTLEIQRTEQGDSAMYLCASSLSYEQYFGPGTRLTVT.

This clone was recorded a few times. The chain couples TRBV7-9 to TRBJ2-3, with 8 bases lining up with TRBD1. The germline V gene encodes CDR1 SEHNR and CDR2 FQNEAQ (reference sequence). This CDR3 comprises 16 residues. Germline trimming cut 4 bases from V and 0 bases from J; bases unmatched to any gene: 6. CDR3 region: CASSSWTGPSTDTQYF. DNA for the CDR3: TGTGCCAGCAGCTCGTGGACAGGGCCTAGCACAGATACGCAGTATTTT.

Concerning this clone: No conserved phenylalanine or tryptophan ends this CDR3, so it is likely a read error. It is unclear where the CDR3 begins or ends on the DNA, so no DNA is shown, and the CDR3 is as TCRdb lists it. The chain is built from TRBV13 and TRBJ1-2. Looked up from germline, CDR1 is PRHDT and CDR2 is FYEKMQ (reference sequence). The CDR3 spans 14 amino acids, including both terminal residues. This CDR3 is CASSLSTGLKPQFS.

This clone showed up just a few times. The rearrangement links TRBV29-1 to TRBJ2-3; the D is unclear. This CDR3 has 16 amino acids. V shed 0 bases and J shed 2 bases, with 15 bases lying between them. Germline V gene data show CDR1 as SQVTM and CDR2 as ANQGSEA. CDR3 loop: CSVEDESADYTDTQYF. As DNA, the CDR3 is TGCAGCGTTGAAGATGAGTCGGCGGATTACACAGATACGCAGTATTTT.